This TCR beta chain derives from a study of beta chain features in type 1 diabetes. Study-wide results and caveats: VDJ junctions from patients with type 1 diabetes contained fewer insertions and more deletions. A greater similarity of naive, central memory and Treg TCRB repertoires was seen among patients than among healthy donors. Type 1 diabetes patients had TCRB CDR3s that were shorter (moderately but significantly so) in all four CD4+ subsets.

Germline values: CDR1 SQVTM, CDR2 ANQGSEA. CDR3 length equals 11 residues. The V and J ends lost 5 bases and 4 bases respectively, with 8 bases between them. As every portion of the isolated RNA was reverse transcribed, the sequencing read expressed TCRB transcripts. Clones were sequenced by immunoSEQ multiplex PCR, and TCRdb holds only the in-frame ones, with some missing. Of nearly 700,000 clones in the sample, about an eighth were seen once. This clone showed up just a few times. Its specificity is unknown. Cells sorted by CD45RO/CCR7/CD25/CD127/CD95/CD27 comprised CD4+ naive, central memory, regulatory and stem cell-like memory cells. Sorted populations were all over 98% pure.

The origin of this receptor is a man between 18 and 29 years old with type 1 diabetes. The sequencing sample was made of naive CD4+ T cells from blood. The chain uses TRBV29-1 and TRBJ2-5, with D uncertain. CDR3 loop: CSVRWGETQYF. Here the CDR3 DNA reads TGCAGCGTTCGGTGGGGAGAGACCCAGTACTTC.